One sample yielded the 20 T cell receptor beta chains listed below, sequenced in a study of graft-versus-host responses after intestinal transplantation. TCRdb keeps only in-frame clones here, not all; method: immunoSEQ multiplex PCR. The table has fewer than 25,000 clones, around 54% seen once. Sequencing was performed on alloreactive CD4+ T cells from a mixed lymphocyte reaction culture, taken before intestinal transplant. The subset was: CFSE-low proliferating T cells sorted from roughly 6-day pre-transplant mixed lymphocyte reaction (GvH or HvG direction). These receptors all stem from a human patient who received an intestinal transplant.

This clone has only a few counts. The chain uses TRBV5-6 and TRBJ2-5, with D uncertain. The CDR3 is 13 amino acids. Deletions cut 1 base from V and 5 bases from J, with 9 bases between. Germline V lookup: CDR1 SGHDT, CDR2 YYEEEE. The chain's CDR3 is CASSLMSVETQYF. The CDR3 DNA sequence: TGTGCCAGCAGCTTGATGTCGGTGGAGACCCAGTACTTC.

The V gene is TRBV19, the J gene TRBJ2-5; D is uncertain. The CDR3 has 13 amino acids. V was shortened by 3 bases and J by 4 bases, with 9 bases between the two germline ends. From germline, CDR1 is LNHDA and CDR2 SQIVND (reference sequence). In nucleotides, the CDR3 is TGTGCCAGTAGTATCGGTGCAAGAGAGACCCAGTACTTC. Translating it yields CASSIGARETQYF.

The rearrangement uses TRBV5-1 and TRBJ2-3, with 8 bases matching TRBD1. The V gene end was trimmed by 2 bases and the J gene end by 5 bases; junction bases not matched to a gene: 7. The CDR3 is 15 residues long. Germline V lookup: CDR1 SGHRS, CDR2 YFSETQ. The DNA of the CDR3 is TGCGCCAGCAGCTTCAGCAGGGGGCTTGGAGATACGCAGTATTTT. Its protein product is CASSFSRGLGDTQYF.

CDR3 amino acids: CSVAAGGNEQFF. CDR3 bases: TGCAGCGTTGCAGCCGGGGGCAATGAGCAGTTCTTC. This chain uses TRBV29-1 with TRBJ2-1, with a weak D call TRBD2 (6 bases). V was trimmed by 4 bases and J by 6 bases, leaving 10 bases between them. Germline V gene data show CDR1 as SQVTM and CDR2 as ANQGSEA. The CDR3 spans 12 residues.

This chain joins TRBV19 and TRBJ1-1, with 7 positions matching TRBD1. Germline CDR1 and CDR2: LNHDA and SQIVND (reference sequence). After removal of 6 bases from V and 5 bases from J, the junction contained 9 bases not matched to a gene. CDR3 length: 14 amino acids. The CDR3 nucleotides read TGTGCCAGTAGACTTACAGGGGAAAGTACTGAAGCTTTCTTT. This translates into CASRLTGESTEAFF.

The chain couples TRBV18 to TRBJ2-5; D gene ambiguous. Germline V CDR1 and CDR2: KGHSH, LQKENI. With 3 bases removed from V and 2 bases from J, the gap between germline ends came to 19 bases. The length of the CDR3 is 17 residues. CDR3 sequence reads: CASSPLAPVHGQETQYF. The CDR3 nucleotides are TGTGCCAGCTCACCGCTCGCCCCGGTTCACGGGCAAGAGACCCAGTACTTC.

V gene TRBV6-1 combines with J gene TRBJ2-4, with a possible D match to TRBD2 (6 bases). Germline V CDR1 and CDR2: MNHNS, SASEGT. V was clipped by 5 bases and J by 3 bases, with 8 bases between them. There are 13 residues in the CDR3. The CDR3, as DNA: TGTGCCAGCAGTTGGGGGGACAAAAACATTCAGTACTTC. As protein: CASSWGDKNIQYF.

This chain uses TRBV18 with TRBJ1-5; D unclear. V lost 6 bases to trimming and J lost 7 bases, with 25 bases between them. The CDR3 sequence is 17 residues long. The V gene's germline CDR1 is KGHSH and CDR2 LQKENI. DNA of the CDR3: TGTGCCAGCTCTACAACTGCGTGGAGTTCGGAGGGCCAGCCCCAGCATTTT. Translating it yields CASSTTAWSSEGQPQHF. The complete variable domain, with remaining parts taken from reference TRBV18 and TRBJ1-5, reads NAGVMQNPRHLVRRRGQEARLRCSPMKGHSHVYWYRQLPEEGLKFMVYLQKENIIDESGMPKERFSAEFPKEGPSILRIQQVVRGDSAAYFCASSTTAWSSEGQPQHFGDGTRLSIL.

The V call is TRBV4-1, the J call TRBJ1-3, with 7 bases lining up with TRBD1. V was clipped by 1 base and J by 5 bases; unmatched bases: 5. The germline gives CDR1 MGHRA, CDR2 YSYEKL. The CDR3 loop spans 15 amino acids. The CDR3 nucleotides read TGCGCCAGCAGCCAAGCCGCGGGACAGCGAAACACCATATATTTT. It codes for CASSQAAGQRNTIYF.

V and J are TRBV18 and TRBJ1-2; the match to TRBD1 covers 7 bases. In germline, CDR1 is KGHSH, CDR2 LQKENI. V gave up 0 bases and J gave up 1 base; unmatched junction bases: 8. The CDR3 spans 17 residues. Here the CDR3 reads CASSPPNKGAHNYGYTF. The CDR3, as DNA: TGTGCCAGCTCACCACCGAATAAGGGGGCCCATAACTATGGCTACACCTTC.

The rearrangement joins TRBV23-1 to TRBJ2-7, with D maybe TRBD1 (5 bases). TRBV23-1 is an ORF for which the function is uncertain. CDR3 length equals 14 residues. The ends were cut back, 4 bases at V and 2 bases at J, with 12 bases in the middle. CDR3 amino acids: CASSPYDSAYEQYF. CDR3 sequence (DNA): TGCGCCAGCAGTCCCTACGACAGCGCCTACGAGCAGTACTTC.

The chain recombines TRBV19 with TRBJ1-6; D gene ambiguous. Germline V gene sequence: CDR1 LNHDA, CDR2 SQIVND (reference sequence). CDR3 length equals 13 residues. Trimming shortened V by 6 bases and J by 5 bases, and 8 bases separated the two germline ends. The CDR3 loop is CASRTTHNSPLHF. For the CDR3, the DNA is TGTGCCAGTAGAACGACACATAATTCACCCCTCCACTTT.

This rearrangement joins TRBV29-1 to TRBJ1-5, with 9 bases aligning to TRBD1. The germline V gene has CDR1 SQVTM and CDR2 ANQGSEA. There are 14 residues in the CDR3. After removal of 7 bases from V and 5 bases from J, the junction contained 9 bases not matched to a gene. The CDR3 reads CSAKDRGRDQPQHF. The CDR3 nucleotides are TGCAGCGCCAAGGACAGGGGTCGAGATCAGCCCCAGCATTTT.

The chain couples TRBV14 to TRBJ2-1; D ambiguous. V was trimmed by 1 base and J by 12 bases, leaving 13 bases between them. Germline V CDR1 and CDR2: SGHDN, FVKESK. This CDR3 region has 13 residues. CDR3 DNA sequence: TGTGCCAGCAGCCAAGGGTACTCAACCGCGCAGTTCTTC. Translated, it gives CASSQGYSTAQFF.

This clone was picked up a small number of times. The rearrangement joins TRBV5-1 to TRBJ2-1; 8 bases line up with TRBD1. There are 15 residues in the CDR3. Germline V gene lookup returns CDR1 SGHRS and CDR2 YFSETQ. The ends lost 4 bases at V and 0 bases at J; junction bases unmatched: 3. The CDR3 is CASSPGQGSYNEQFF. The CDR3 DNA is TGCGCCAGCAGCCCCGGACAGGGCTCCTACAATGAGCAGTTCTTC.

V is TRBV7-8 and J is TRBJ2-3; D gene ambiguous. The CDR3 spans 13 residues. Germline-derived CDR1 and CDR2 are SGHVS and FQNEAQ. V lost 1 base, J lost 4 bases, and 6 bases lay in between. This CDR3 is CASSLVGADTQYF. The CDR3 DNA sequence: TGTGCCAGCAGCTTAGTGGGCGCAGATACGCAGTATTTT.

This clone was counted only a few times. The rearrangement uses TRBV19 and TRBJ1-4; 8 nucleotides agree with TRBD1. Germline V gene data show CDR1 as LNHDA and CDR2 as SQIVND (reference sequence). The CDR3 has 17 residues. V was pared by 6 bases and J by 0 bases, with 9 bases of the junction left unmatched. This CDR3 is CASSDRGFVATNEKLFF. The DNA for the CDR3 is TGTGCCAGTAGCGACAGGGGTTTCGTAGCAACTAATGAAAAACTGTTTTTT.

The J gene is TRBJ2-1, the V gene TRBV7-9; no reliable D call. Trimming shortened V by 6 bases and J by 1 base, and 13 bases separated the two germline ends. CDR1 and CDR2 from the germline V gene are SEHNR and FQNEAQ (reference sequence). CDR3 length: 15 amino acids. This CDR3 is CASSLGPSSYNEQFF. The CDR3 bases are TGTGCCAGCAGTCTAGGTCCCTCTTCCTACAATGAGCAGTTCTTC.

The CDR3 sequence: CASSFIYTEAFF. The CDR3 DNA sequence: TGTGCCAGCAGCTTTATTTACACTGAAGCTTTCTTT. The chain combines TRBV7-2 with TRBJ1-1, with D uncertain. This CDR3 comprises 12 residues. Trimming took 3 bases from V and 3 from J, leaving 5 bases between them. Looked up from germline, CDR1 is SGHTA and CDR2 is FQGNSA.

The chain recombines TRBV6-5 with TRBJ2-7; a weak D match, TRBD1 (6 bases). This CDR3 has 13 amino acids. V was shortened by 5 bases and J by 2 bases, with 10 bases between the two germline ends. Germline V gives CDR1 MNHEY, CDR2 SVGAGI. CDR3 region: CASSRDTTYEQYF. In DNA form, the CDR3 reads TGTGCCAGCAGTCGGGACACCACCTACGAGCAGTACTTC.